This T cell receptor beta chain was obtained from a study of regulatory T cells in long-lasting Graves disease. This CDR3 spans 15 amino acids. Germline V CDR1 and CDR2: KGHSH, LQKENI. Trimming cost V 3 bases and J 7 bases; bases outside gene matches: 9. Construction of TCR beta libraries relied on iRepertoire HTBI primers and on Arm-PCR targeting CDR3 regions. MiXCR, applied by TCRdb to the multiplex PCR reads, yields one record per CDR3 protein. Here the sample spans hundreds of thousands of distinct CDR3 sequences, over 12% being singletons. Time point meaning: newly diagnosed GD, antithyroid drugs for less than 3 months. RNA from PBMCs was the source of the TCR library. There are a few counts of this clonotype. These data were also filed under a second study, of T cells in Graves' hyperthyroidism and ophthalmopathy.

V is TRBV18 and J is TRBJ1-5; 7 nucleotides agree with TRBD1. This sequence was found in a woman in her thirties or forties with Graves disease. This material consisted of peripheral blood mononuclear cells (PBMCs), taken at new diagnosis, from a patient treated with antithyroid drugs. CDR3 bases: TGTGCCAGCTCACCCGAGGTAGGGGGCATCCAGCCCCAGCATTTT. Translated: CASSPEVGGIQPQHF.